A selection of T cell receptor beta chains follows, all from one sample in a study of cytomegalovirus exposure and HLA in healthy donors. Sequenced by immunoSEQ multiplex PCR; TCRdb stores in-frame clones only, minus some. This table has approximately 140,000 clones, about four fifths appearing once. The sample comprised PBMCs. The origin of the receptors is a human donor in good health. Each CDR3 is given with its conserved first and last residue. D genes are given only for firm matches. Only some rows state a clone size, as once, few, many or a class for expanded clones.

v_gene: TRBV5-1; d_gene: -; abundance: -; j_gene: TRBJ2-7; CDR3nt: TGCGCCAGCAGCGAGGACACAGGAACCTACTACGAGCAGTACTTC; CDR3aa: CASSEDTGTYYEQYF
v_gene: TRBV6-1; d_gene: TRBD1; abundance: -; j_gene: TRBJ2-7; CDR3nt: TGTGCCAGCAGTGCCACCGGGACAGGGGTCGGCGAGCAGTACTTC; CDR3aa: CASSATGTGVGEQYF
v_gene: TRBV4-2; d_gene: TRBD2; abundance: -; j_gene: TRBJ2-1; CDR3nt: TGTGCCAGCAGCCACGCCTCTGGACTAGCGGGGAACAATGAGCAGTTCTTC; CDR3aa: CASSHASGLAGNNEQFF
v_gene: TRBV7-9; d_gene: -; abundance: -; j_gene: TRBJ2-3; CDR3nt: TGTGCCAGCAGCTTAATCGCGATTAGCACAGATACGCAGTATTTT; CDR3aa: CASSLIAISTDTQYF
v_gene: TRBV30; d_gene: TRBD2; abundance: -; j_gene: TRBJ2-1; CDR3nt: TGTGCCCGGAGTGATAGCGGGGCGGGGAATGAGCAGTTCTTC; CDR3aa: CARSDSGAGNEQFF
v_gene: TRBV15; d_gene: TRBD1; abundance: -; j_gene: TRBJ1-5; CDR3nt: TGTGCCACCAGCAGAGTCCCCCAGGGGGCAAGGCAGCCCCAGCATTTT; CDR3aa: CATSRVPQGARQPQHF
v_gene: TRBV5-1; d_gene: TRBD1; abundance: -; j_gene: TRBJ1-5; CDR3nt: TGCGCCAGCAGCCAACAGGGGGCTAGCAATCAGCCCCAGCATTTT; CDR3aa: CASSQQGASNQPQHF
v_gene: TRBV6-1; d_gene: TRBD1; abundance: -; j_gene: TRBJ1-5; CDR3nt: TGTGCCAGCAGTGACTACTGTGGACAGGGTGTCTGTCAGCCCCAGCATTTT; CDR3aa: CASSDYCGQGVCQPQHF
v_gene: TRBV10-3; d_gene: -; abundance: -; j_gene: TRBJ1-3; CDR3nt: TGTGCCATCAAGCTGGAGACGTCCTCTGGAAACACCATATATTTT; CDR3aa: CAIKLETSSGNTIYF
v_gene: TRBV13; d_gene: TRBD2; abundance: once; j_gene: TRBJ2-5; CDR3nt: TGTGCCAGCAGCTTTCGGGTAGAGACTAGCGGGAGAACGGAGACCCAGTACTTC; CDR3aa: CASSFRVETSGRTETQYF